This TCR beta chain was observed in a study of Ad26.COV2.S vaccination and SARS-CoV-2 variants. Background on the study: A participant enrolled in the COV1001 Ad26.COV2.S trial arm provided the sample.

Treatment reported: some 19 received Ad26.COV2.S at low or high dose, single or two shots; about 5 received placebo; per-sample allocation not given. Specimen acquisition occurred on day 63 following the initial vaccine or placebo injection. Repertoires were generated with immunoSEQ multiplex PCR, while TCRdb's copy carries only in-frame clones and drops some. The profile shows a few hundred thousand clones, 88% of them singletons. Germline V gives CDR1 LNHNV, CDR2 YYDKDF (reference sequence). The germline V and J ends were trimmed by 8 bases and 1 base, with 14 bases remaining between them. This CDR3 is built from 15 residues. General observations from the study: CD8+ and CD4+ T cells specific for spike reportedly responded with substantial breadth after vaccination.

Concerning this clone: Its specificity is not known.

The chain recombines TRBV15 with TRBJ2-2; D may be TRBD1 (5 bases). This TCR came from a person between 18 and 60 years old who received the Ad26.COV2.S COVID-19 vaccine or a placebo. The source material was peripheral blood, sampled in a trial of Ad26.COV2.S vaccine versus placebo. In DNA, the CDR3 is TGTGCCACCCATCAGGCTGGACAGAACACCGGGGAGCTGTTTTTT. As protein: CATHQAGQNTGELFF.